The rows below give T cell receptor beta chains drawn from one sample of a study of TIL therapy for anti-PD-1-resistant metastatic lung cancer. Using immunoSEQ multiplex PCR, the repertoire was profiled, and TCRdb retains in-frame clones only, with some absent. The sample lists approximately 95,000 clones; 50% to 70% were seen once. The material sequenced was tumor tissue, taken at baseline. These receptor sequences come from a person between 25 and 80 years old with non-small cell lung cancer. Both conserved end residues are part of each CDR3. The D gene is left open where the match is weak. Some rows have no size entry. The others give once, few or many, or a class for an expanded clone.

v_gene: TRBV6-5; abundance: -; d_gene: -; j_gene: TRBJ2-7; CDR3aa: CASKDGSSYEQYF; CDR3nt: TGTGCCAGCAAGGACGGGAGCTCCTACGAGCAGTACTTC
v_gene: TRBV4-3; abundance: -; d_gene: TRBD2; j_gene: TRBJ2-3; CDR3aa: CASSQREGRTDTQYF; CDR3nt: TGCGCCAGCAGCCAGAGGGAGGGCCGGACAGATACGCAGTATTTT
v_gene: TRBV2; abundance: -; d_gene: TRBD1; j_gene: TRBJ2-7; CDR3aa: CASRGTGSYEQYF; CDR3nt: TGTGCCAGCAGGGGGACAGGGTCCTACGAGCAGTACTTC
v_gene: TRBV7-9; abundance: -; d_gene: -; j_gene: TRBJ2-2; CDR3aa: CASSLKLVLNTGELFF; CDR3nt: TGTGCCAGCAGCTTAAAGTTGGTCTTGAACACCGGGGAGCTGTTTTTT
v_gene: TRBV21-1; abundance: -; d_gene: -; j_gene: TRBJ2-1; CDR3aa: CASSNRDSSYNEQFF; CDR3nt: TGTGCCAGCAGCAACCGGGACTCCTCCTACAATGAGCAGTTCTTC
v_gene: TRBV29-1; abundance: -; d_gene: -; j_gene: TRBJ1-2; CDR3aa: CSVAGYTF; CDR3nt: TGCAGCGTGGCTGGCTACACCTTC
v_gene: TRBV27; abundance: once; d_gene: -; j_gene: TRBJ2-7; CDR3aa: CASSYTGSHEQYF; CDR3nt: TGTGCCAGCAGTTATACAGGGAGTCACGAGCAGTACTTC
v_gene: TRBV5-1; abundance: -; d_gene: -; j_gene: TRBJ2-7; CDR3aa: CASSLGDKLKEQYF; CDR3nt: TGCGCCAGCAGCTTGGGGGACAAGCTAAAGGAGCAGTACTTC
v_gene: TRBV7-6; abundance: few; d_gene: -; j_gene: TRBJ2-2; CDR3aa: CASSPSAGAITGELFF; CDR3nt: TGTGCCAGCAGCCCGTCCGCGGGGGCAATCACCGGGGAGCTGTTTTTT
v_gene: TRBV15; abundance: -; d_gene: TRBD2; j_gene: TRBJ2-7; CDR3aa: CATSRDAEREVYEQYF; CDR3nt: TGTGCCACCAGCAGAGATGCGGAGCGGGAGGTCTACGAGCAGTACTTC
v_gene: TRBV28; abundance: -; d_gene: -; j_gene: TRBJ1-2; CDR3aa: CERGSRPPRGYTF; CDR3nt: TGTGAGCGGGGGAGCCGCCCCCCAAGGGGCTACACCTTC
v_gene: TRBV7-2; abundance: -; d_gene: TRBD2; j_gene: TRBJ2-1; CDR3aa: CASSLMGLAGGNEQFF; CDR3nt: TGTGCCAGCAGCTTAATGGGACTAGCGGGTGGCAATGAGCAGTTCTTC
v_gene: TRBV27; abundance: -; d_gene: -; j_gene: TRBJ2-4; CDR3aa: CASSLTGFGIQYF; CDR3nt: TGTGCCAGCAGTTTAACCGGGTTTGGCATTCAGTACTTC
v_gene: TRBV10-3; abundance: -; d_gene: -; j_gene: TRBJ2-7; CDR3aa: CAITAGGPSYEQYF; CDR3nt: TGTGCCATCACCGCCGGGGGACCCTCCTACGAGCAGTACTTC
v_gene: TRBV4-1; abundance: -; d_gene: -; j_gene: TRBJ2-7; CDR3aa: CASSQSSVGEAYEQYF; CDR3nt: TGCGCCAGCAGCCAAAGTTCTGTAGGGGAAGCCTACGAGCAGTACTTC
v_gene: TRBV5-1; abundance: once; d_gene: -; j_gene: TRBJ1-5; CDR3aa: CASSSMDGPQPQHF; CDR3nt: TGCGCCAGCAGCTCTATGGACGGACCTCAGCCCCAGCATTTT
v_gene: TRBV7-9; abundance: -; d_gene: -; j_gene: TRBJ1-2; CDR3aa: CASSLATVTDGYTF; CDR3nt: TGTGCCAGCAGCTTGGCGACGGTCACCGATGGCTACACCTTC
v_gene: TRBV18; abundance: -; d_gene: -; j_gene: TRBJ2-7; CDR3aa: CASSPGARGAYEQYF; CDR3nt: TGTGCCAGCTCACCTGGGGCAAGGGGGGCCTACGAGCAGTACTTC
v_gene: TRBV11-1; abundance: -; d_gene: -; j_gene: TRBJ2-7; CDR3aa: CASSLGWGNSYEQYF; CDR3nt: TGTGCCAGCAGCTTAGGTTGGGGCAACTCCTACGAGCAGTACTTC
v_gene: TRBV25-1; abundance: -; d_gene: -; j_gene: TRBJ1-1; CDR3aa: CASSGRDGLNTEAFF; CDR3nt: TGTGCCAGCAGTGGGAGGGACGGGCTGAACACTGAAGCTTTCTTT
v_gene: TRBV6-5; abundance: -; d_gene: -; j_gene: TRBJ2-5; CDR3aa: CASSENWGVQETQYF; CDR3nt: TGTGCCAGCAGCGAGAATTGGGGGGTTCAAGAGACCCAGTACTTC
v_gene: TRBV9; abundance: once; d_gene: -; j_gene: TRBJ2-1; CDR3aa: CASSLGGGRDHEQFF; CDR3nt: TGTGCCAGCAGCCTTGGTGGGGGCAGGGACCATGAGCAGTTCTTC
v_gene: TRBV7-9; abundance: -; d_gene: -; j_gene: TRBJ1-3; CDR3aa: CASSLGSTGNTIYF; CDR3nt: TGTGCCAGCTCTCTAGGGTCCACTGGAAACACCATATATTTT
v_gene: TRBV27; abundance: -; d_gene: -; j_gene: TRBJ2-2; CDR3aa: CASSPGSLVGELFF; CDR3nt: TGTGCCAGCAGCCCGGGAAGCCTGGTCGGGGAGCTGTTTTTT
v_gene: TRBV9; abundance: -; d_gene: TRBD1; j_gene: TRBJ2-2; CDR3aa: CASSAETGSGTGELFF; CDR3nt: TGTGCCAGCAGCGCCGAGACAGGGTCTGGCACCGGGGAGCTGTTTTTT
v_gene: TRBV3-1/TRBV3-2; abundance: -; d_gene: -; j_gene: TRBJ1-5; CDR3aa: CASSFGDGSNQPQHF; CDR3nt: TGTGCCAGCAGCTTCGGGGACGGCTCCAATCAGCCCCAGCATTTT
v_gene: TRBV7-9; abundance: -; d_gene: TRBD2; j_gene: TRBJ2-1; CDR3aa: CASSPSTSGVRNEQFF; CDR3nt: TGTGCCAGCAGCCCATCGACTAGCGGGGTACGAAATGAGCAGTTCTTC
v_gene: TRBV28; abundance: few; d_gene: -; j_gene: TRBJ1-6; CDR3aa: CASSLPGQNNSPLHF; CDR3nt: TGTGCCAGCAGTTTACCGGGACAAAATAATTCACCCCTCCACTTT
v_gene: TRBV5-5; abundance: once; d_gene: -; j_gene: TRBJ2-3; CDR3aa: CASSTGTSNTDTQYF; CDR3nt: TGTGCCAGCAGCACGGGAACCAGTAACACAGATACGCAGTATTTT
v_gene: TRBV4-2; abundance: -; d_gene: -; j_gene: TRBJ1-3; CDR3aa: CASSLENAQGLDTIYF; CDR3nt: TGTGCCAGCAGCCTTGAAAATGCCCAGGGTCTGGACACCATATATTTT